One and the same sample provided the 5 T cell receptor beta chains below, sequenced in a study of beta chain features in type 1 diabetes listed by TCRdb under 2018. Receptor amplification or capture employed the immunoSEQ multiplex PCR assay. The entire isolated RNA was reverse transcribed using the High Capacity cDNA Reverse Transcription Kit, and thus expressed TCRB transcripts were sequenced. Here the immuneACCESS table is served through TCRdb, limited to in-frame sequences with V and J called. Missing clones are a known gap in these copies; in checked studies unresolved V genes cover under half, and the rest lacks a known reason. In this sample the table shows 330,000 or so clones, 10% to 15% of which occur a single time. The top ten clonotypes cover 0.008% to 0.011% of the sample. Findings and caveats that apply to the study as a whole: In all four CD4+ subsets, TCRB CDR3 length was moderately but significantly shorter in type 1 diabetes patients.

These TCRs are of unknown antigen specificity. Sequencing was carried out using naive CD4+ T cells from blood. Read against the paper, the sample's cell subset or site label means: true naive CD4+ T cells. The receptors derive from a woman aged 18-30 years with type 1 diabetes.

The gene calls are TRBV19 and TRBJ2-7; no clear D gene. The CDR3 consists of 11 residues. Germline V gene lookup returns CDR1 LNHDA and CDR2 SQIVND (reference sequence). V was trimmed by 8 bases and J by 6 bases, leaving 11 bases between them. The CDR3 region is CASAEASEQYF. Here the CDR3 DNA reads TGTGCCAGTGCCGAAGCGAGCGAGCAGTACTTC.

The gene calls are TRBV13 and TRBJ2-1; tentatively, D is TRBD2 (6 bases). This CDR3 comprises 15 residues. CDR1 is PRHDT and CDR2 is FYEKMQ in the germline V gene (reference sequence). V was clipped by 7 bases and J by 0 bases, with 13 bases between them. The CDR3 sequence is CASIAGGISYNEQFF. CDR3 nucleotides: TGTGCCAGCATCGCCGGAGGGATCTCCTACAATGAGCAGTTCTTC.

This clone occurred a few times. The chain employs TRBV27 and TRBJ2-1, with 9 positions matching TRBD2. Looked up from germline, CDR1 is MNHEY and CDR2 is SMNVEV (reference sequence). Trimming at V came to 0 bases and at J to 7 bases, leaving 7 bases not matched to a gene. The CDR3 runs to 16 residues. CDR3 DNA sequence: TGTGCCAGCAGTTTATCGAAGGCTAGCGGGGCTAATGAGCAGTTCTTC. Its protein product is CASSLSKASGANEQFF.

This clone was observed a handful of times. This rearrangement joins TRBV13 to TRBJ1-1; D might be TRBD1 (5 bases). Germline-derived CDR1 and CDR2 are PRHDT and FYEKMQ (reference sequence). Trimming removed 5 bases at V and 0 bases at J, with 16 bases between. The CDR3 is 16 residues long. This CDR3 is CASSPRQKLMNTEAFF. Here the CDR3 DNA reads TGTGCCAGCAGCCCGAGACAGAAACTAATGAACACTGAAGCTTTCTTT.

The table lists this clone with a few counts. Other nucleotide sequences in the sample specify the same CDR3. The chain recombines TRBV9 with TRBJ2-1, with no clear D. V was shortened by 0 bases and J by 10 bases, with 11 bases between the two germline ends. This CDR3 comprises 13 residues. Germline CDR1 reads SGDLS; CDR2 reads YYNGEE. The CDR3 DNA is TGTGCCAGCAGCGTAGGAGCGCCCGGAGAGCAGTTCTTC. Translating it yields CASSVGAPGEQFF.